This is a list of T cell receptor beta chains from one sample in a study of preoperative IRX-2 immunotherapy in early breast cancer. Clones were read by immunoSEQ multiplex PCR, and TCRdb kept only the in-frame ones, dropping some. Of around 25,000 clones listed, around 80% are singletons. Sequenced here: lymph node tissue, sampled after IRX-2 immunotherapy. The receptors originated from a human donor with breast cancer. Each CDR3 is given with its conserved first and last residue. Fields, in order: J gene, V gene, D gene, CDR3 protein. A D gene is named only where the DNA matches it firmly.

TRBJ2-7,TRBV6-8,TRBD2,CASSKGLAGEQYF
TRBJ1-5,TRBV11-3,TRBD1,CASSPYSGGGQPQHF
TRBJ1-5,TRBV19,-,CASELRGIGSNQPQHF
TRBJ2-1,TRBV5-1,TRBD2,CASSGLAGVVRFDNEQFF
TRBJ2-5,TRBV5-1,-,CASSSPRGLETQYF
TRBJ2-5,TRBV18,-,CASSPNGGETQYF
TRBJ2-6,TRBV6-7,-,CASRALRSSGANVLTF
TRBJ1-5,TRBV23-1,-,CASSQELSHSNQPQHF
TRBJ2-7,TRBV11-3,TRBD2,CASSPKAGFSYEQYF
TRBJ1-3,TRBV11-3,-,CASSLTDAGNTIYF
TRBJ2-1,TRBV6-8,TRBD2,CASSFPLTTSGRTNEQFF
TRBJ1-4,TRBV6-8,-,CASSSWGVNEKLFF
TRBJ1-5,TRBV6-8,TRBD1,CASSYSRTGNQPQHF
TRBJ1-5,TRBV6-8,-,CASSPGQYSNQPQHF
TRBJ2-5,TRBV15,-,CATSRGRGSETQYF
TRBJ2-7,TRBV11-3,-,CASSREGTRSSYEQYF
TRBJ2-7,TRBV7-6,-,CVSSRGFHSYEQYF
TRBJ1-1,TRBV6-8,-,CASSLEFAGEAFF
TRBJ1-4,TRBV19,TRBD1,CASNQPGQGENEKLFF
TRBJ2-3,TRBV6-8,TRBD2,CASSLSRGRGADTQYF
TRBJ2-7,TRBV19,-,CASSGWVEDAAYEQYF
TRBJ1-5,TRBV28,TRBD1,CASRKGQVYSNQPQHF
TRBJ1-4,TRBV5-1,-,CASSLGTTGEKLFF
TRBJ2-5,TRBV6-8,TRBD2,CASSSGSSGVRGETQYF